This T cell receptor (beta chain) was retrieved from a study of CD8+CD57+ T cells in acquired aplastic anemia. About the research overall: The mean DNA yield obtained from sorted CD4+ and CD8+ cells came to approximately 3 ug.

Genomic DNA provided the template from which TCR beta VDJ and CDR3 profiles were obtained. Using its own MiXCR run on the reads, TCRdb lists one record per CDR3 protein. The sample has about 180,000 distinct CDR3 sequences, around 50% seen once. Overall study results and limits: Patients and controls shared some 29 CD8+ CDR3 sequences, which appeared highly expressed in patients and within their immunodominant clones. A significant difference in CD8+ Simpson's diversity between patients and controls was not found.

The patients chosen for sequencing had shown expansion of CD8+CD57+ cells (detected by flow cytometry). When blood sampling took place, the patients had received no therapy. Worth noting for this clonotype: What it binds is unknown.

Germline values: CDR1 LGHDT, CDR2 YNNKEL (reference sequence). V lost 5 bases to trimming and J lost 0 bases, with 8 bases between them. This CDR3 region has 13 residues. This rearrangement joins TRBV3-1 to TRBJ2-7; possible D gene TRBD1, 6 bases. The clonotype was recovered from a human donor with aplastic anemia. The sample was sorted CD4+, CD8+, or CD8+CD57+ T cells (not recorded which) from PBMCs. CDR3 nucleotides: TGTGCCAGCAGCGGGGACAACTCCTACGAGCAGTACTTC. This gives the protein CASSGDNSYEQYF.